This TCR beta chain is drawn from a study of metastatic and nonmetastatic thyroid tumors. The sample holds many counts of this clone. Other DNA sequences in the sample encode the same CDR3. TCRdb recomputed clones from the PCR reads via MiXCR. The table lists approximately 25,000 clones, roughly 13% of them singletons. Thyroid surgery took place with no prior treatment in any patient. This sequence originates from a female donor with papillary thyroid cancer or a benign thyroid nodule (not recorded which). Some clones in this sample may be carry-over from other donors' samples. The sequencing sample was made of blood.

The CDR3 DNA reads as TGCGCCAGCAGCCAGACGCAAGGAAACACCATATATTTT. It translates to CASSQTQGNTIYF. The chain recombines TRBV4-1 with TRBJ1-3, with no clear D. The CDR3 consists of 13 residues. Trimming took off 3 bases at V and 4 bases at J, with 7 bases between the two ends. CDR1 and CDR2 (germline): MGHRA, YSYEKL.